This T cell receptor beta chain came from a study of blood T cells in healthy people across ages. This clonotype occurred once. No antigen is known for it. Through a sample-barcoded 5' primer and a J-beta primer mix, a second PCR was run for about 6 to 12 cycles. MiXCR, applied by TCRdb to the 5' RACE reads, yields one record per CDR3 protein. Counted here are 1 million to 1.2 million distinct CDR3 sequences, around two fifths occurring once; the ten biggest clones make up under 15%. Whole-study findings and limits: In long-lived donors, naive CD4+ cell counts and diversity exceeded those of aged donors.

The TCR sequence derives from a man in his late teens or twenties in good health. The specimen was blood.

CDR3 sequence reads: CANSVSTDTQYF. DNA for the CDR3: TGTGCCAACTCAGTGAGCACAGATACGCAGTATTTT. This rearrangement joins TRBV12-3 or TRBV12-4 to TRBJ2-3; D unresolved. V was clipped by 10 bases and J by 0 bases, with 8 bases between them. CDR3 length: 12 amino acids.